The clone carrying this TCR beta chain has just a few counts. Possible read error: a much larger clone is one base away. This record comes from a study of molecular identifiers for immune sequencing clone quantification. TCRdb fed the PCR reads into MiXCR, producing one record per CDR3 protein. Of roughly 97,000 distinct CDR3 sequences in the sample, more than 20% were seen once. The clonotype was recovered from a human donor in good health. Some libraries in this study had Jurkat cell RNA spiked in. Sequenced: naive CD8+ T cells from blood, with Jurkat cell RNA spiked in. As for subset: FACS-sorted CD8+CD4-CCR7+CD45RA+ naive T cells.

The CDR3 nucleotides read TGCAGTGTTAGAGACTATGGAGATACGCAGTATTTT. Translated: CSVRDYGDTQYF. The J gene is TRBJ2-3, the V gene TRBV20-1; TRBD2 might be the D (5 bases). Germline CDR1 DFQATT, CDR2 SNEGSKA (reference sequence). CDR3 length: 12 residues.